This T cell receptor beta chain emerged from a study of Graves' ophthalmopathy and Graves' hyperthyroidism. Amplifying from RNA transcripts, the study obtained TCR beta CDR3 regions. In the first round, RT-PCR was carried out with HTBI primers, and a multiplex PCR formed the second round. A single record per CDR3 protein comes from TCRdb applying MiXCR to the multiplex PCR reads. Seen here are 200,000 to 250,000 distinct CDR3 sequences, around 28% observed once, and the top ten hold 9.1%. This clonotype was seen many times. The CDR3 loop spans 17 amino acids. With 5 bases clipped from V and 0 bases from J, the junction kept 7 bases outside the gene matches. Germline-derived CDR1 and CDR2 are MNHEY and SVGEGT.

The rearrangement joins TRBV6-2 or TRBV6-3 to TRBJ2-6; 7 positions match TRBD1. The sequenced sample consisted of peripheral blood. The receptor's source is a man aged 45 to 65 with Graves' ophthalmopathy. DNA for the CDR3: TGTGCCAGCAGTCCCACAGGGGCGAGCTCTGGGGCCAACGTCCTGACTTTC. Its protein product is CASSPTGASSGANVLTF.